The 3 T cell receptor beta chains below come from one sample, sequenced in a study of T cells in Graves' hyperthyroidism and ophthalmopathy. Researchers took RNA transcripts and amplified the TCR beta CDR3 regions from them. HTBI primers were employed in a first-round RT-PCR of the TCR CDR3. TCRdb independently ran MiXCR on the multiplex PCR reads; one entry per CDR3 protein. The repertoire includes about 760,000 distinct CDR3 sequences, 35% of them detected once, and around 30% sits in the top ten. Material for sequencing was blood. Receptors were obtained from a woman between 40 and 50 years old with Graves' hyperthyroidism.

About this clonotype: This sequence may be a read error, since a much larger clone differs from it by one base. The J gene is TRBJ2-2, the V gene TRBV9; D perhaps matches TRBD1 (5 bases). V was trimmed by 4 bases and J by 6 bases, leaving 19 bases between them. The CDR3 consists of 16 residues. The germline CDR1 and CDR2 sequences are SGDLS and YYNGEE. CDR3 residues: CASSPAVRQGAGELFF. The CDR3 DNA sequence: TGTGCCAGCAGCCCGGCCGTGAGGCAGGGCGCCGGGGAGCTGTTTTTT.

The genes are TRBV4-3 and TRBJ2-5, with a tentative D call TRBD2 (5 bases). Trimming removed 0 bases from V and 5 bases from J, with 13 bases in between. Germline V gene data show CDR1 as LGHNA and CDR2 as YSLEER. The CDR3 covers 15 residues. The CDR3 DNA is TGCGCCAGCAGCCAAGATAGACTAAGGGTGGAGACCCAGTACTTC. Its translation: CASSQDRLRVETQYF.

As concerns this clonotype: Since a much larger clone is just one base distant, this may be a read error. The chain uses TRBV7-8 and TRBJ1-1; weak D call: TRBD1 (5 bases). Germline V gene lookup returns CDR1 SGHVS and CDR2 FQNEAQ. The CDR3 is made up of 14 amino acids. The germline V and J ends were trimmed by 8 bases and 2 bases, with 15 bases remaining between them. CDR3 residues: CASQPDGTNTEAFF. The CDR3 DNA follows: TGTGCCAGCCAGCCGGACGGGACTAACACTGAAGCTTTCTTT.